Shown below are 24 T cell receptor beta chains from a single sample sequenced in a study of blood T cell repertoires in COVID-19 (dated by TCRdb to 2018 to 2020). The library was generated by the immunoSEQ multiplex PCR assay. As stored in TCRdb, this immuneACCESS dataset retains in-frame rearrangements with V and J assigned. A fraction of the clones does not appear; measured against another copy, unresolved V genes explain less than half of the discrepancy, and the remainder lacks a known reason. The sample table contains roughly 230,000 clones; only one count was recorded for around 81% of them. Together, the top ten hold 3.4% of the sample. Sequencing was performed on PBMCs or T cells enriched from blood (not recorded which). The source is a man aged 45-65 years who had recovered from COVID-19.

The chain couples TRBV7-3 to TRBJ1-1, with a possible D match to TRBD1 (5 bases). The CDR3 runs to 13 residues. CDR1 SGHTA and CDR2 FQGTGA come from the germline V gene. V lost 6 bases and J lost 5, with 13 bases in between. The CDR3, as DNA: TGTGCCAGCAGTCCAGGGTTGCGGACTGAAGCTTTCTTT. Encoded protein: CASSPGLRTEAFF.

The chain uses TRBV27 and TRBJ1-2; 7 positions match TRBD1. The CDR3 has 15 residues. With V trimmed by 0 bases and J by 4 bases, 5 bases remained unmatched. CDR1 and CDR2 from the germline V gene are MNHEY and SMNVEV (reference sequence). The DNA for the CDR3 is TGTGCCAGCAGTTTATCTTTTACAGGGGCCTATGGCTACACCTTC. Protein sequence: CASSLSFTGAYGYTF.

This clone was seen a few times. The CDR3 sequence: CASSESRSEQYF. CDR3 DNA: TGTGCCAGCAGTGAATCCAGATCGGAGCAGTACTTC. The chain is built from TRBV6-1 and TRBJ2-7; D is unclear. V lost 2 bases to trimming and J lost 7 bases, with 9 bases between them. Per germline, CDR1 MNHNS and CDR2 SASEGT. The CDR3 is 12 residues long.

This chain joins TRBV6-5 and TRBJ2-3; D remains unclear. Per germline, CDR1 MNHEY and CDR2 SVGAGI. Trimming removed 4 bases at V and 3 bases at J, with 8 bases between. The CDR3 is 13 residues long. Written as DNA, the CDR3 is TGTGCCAGCAGTTCCCGTATTACAGATACGCAGTATTTT. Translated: CASSSRITDTQYF.

In DNA, the CDR3 is TGTGCCAGCAGTTACGTACACCCGAACACTGAAGCTTTCTTT. Amino acid sequence: CASSYVHPNTEAFF. The V call is TRBV6-5, the J call TRBJ1-1; D ambiguous. Trimming removed 2 bases at V and 1 base at J, with 8 bases between. The CDR3 length is 14 residues. CDR1 is MNHEY, CDR2 SVGAGI, per germline.

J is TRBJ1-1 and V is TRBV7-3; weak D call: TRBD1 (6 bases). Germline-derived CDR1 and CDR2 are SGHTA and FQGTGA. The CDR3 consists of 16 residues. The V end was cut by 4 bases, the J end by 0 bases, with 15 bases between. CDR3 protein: CASSSKGVDMNTEAFF. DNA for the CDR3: TGTGCCAGCAGCTCAAAGGGGGTGGATATGAACACTGAAGCTTTCTTT.

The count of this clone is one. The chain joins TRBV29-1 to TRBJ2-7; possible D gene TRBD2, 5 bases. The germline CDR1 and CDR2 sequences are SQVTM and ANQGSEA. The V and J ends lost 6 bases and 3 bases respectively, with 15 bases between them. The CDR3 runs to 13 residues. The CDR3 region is CSVSTGVNYEQYF. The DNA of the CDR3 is TGCAGCGTCTCCACCGGGGTAAACTACGAGCAGTACTTC.

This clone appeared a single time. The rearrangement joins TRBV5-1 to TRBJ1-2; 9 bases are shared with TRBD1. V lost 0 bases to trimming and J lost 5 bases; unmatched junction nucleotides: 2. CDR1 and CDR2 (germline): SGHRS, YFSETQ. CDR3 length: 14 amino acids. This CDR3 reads CASSLGDREYGYTF. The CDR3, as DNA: TGCGCCAGCAGCTTGGGGGACAGGGAATATGGCTACACCTTC.

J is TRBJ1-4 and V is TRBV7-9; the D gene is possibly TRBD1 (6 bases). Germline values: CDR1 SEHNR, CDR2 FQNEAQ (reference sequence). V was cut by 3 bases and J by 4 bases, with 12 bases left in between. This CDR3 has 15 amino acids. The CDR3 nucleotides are TGTGCCAGCAGCTTGGTACAGGGAAATAATGAAAAACTGTTTTTT. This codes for CASSLVQGNNEKLFF.

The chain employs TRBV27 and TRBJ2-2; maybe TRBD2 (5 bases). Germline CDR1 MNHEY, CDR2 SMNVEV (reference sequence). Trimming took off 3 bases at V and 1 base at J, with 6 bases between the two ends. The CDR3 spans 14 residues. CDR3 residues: CASSFAGNTGELFF. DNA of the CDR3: TGTGCCAGCAGTTTCGCGGGGAACACCGGGGAGCTGTTTTTT.

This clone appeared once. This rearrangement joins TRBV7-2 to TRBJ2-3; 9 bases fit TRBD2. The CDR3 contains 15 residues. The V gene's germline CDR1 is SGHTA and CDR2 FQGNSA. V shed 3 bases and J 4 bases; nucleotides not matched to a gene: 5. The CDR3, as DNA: TGTGCCAGCAGCTTGGACCGACTAGCGGCAGATACGCAGTATTTT. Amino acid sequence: CASSLDRLAADTQYF.

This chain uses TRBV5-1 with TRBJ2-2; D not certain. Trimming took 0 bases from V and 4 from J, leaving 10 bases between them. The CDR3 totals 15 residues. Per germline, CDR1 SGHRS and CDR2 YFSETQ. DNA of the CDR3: TGCGCCAGCAGCTTGGCCACGGGTCCCACCGGGGAGCTGTTTTTT. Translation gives CASSLATGPTGELFF.

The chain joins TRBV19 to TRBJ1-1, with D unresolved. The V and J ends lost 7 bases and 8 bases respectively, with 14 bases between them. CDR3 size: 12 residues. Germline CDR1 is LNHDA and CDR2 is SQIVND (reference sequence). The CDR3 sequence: CASTTPRREAFF. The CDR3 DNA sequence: TGTGCCAGTACCACTCCTCGGAGGGAAGCTTTCTTT.

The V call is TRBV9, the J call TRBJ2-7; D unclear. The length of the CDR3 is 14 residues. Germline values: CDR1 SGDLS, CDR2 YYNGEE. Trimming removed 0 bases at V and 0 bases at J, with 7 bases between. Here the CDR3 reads CASSVDPISYEQYF. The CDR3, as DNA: TGTGCCAGCAGCGTAGATCCCATCTCCTACGAGCAGTACTTC.

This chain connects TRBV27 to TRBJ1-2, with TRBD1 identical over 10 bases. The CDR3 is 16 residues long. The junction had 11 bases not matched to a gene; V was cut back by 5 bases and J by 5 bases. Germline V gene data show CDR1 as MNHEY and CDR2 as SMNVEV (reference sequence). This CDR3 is CASSLTWTGGWYGYTF. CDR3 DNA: TGTGCCAGCAGTCTTACTTGGACAGGGGGATGGTATGGCTACACCTTC.

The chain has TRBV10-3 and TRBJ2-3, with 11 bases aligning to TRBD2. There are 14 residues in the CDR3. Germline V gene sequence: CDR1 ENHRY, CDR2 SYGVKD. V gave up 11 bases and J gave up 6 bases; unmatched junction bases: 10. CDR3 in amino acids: CASARASGGDTQYF. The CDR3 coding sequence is TGTGCCTCGGCTCGGGCTAGCGGGGGGGATACGCAGTATTTT.

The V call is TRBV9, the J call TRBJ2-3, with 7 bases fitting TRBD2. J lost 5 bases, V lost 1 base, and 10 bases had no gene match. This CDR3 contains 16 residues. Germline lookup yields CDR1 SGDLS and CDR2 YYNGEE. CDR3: CASSVSAGAMGDTQYF. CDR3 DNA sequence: TGTGCCAGCAGCGTATCGGCGGGAGCAATGGGAGATACGCAGTATTTT.

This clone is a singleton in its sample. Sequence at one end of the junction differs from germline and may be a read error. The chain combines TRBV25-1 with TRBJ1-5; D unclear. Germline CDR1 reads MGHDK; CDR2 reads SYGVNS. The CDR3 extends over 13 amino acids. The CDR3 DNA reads TGTGCCAGCAATGAAGTTCGGGATCAGCCCCAGCATTTT. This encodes CASNEVRDQPQHF.

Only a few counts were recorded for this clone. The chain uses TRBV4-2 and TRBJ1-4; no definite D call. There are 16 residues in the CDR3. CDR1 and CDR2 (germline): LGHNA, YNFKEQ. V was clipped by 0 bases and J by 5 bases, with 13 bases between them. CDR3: CASSQESLPRNEKLFF. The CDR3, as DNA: TGTGCCAGCAGCCAAGAGAGTTTGCCCCGCAATGAAAAACTGTTTTTT.

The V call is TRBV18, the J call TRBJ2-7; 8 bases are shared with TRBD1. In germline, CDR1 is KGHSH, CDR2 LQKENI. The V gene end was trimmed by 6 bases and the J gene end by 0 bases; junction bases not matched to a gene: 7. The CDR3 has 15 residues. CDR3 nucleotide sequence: TGTGCCAGCTCTCGGGGACAGGCCAGCTCCTACGAGCAGTACTTC. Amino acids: CASSRGQASSYEQYF.

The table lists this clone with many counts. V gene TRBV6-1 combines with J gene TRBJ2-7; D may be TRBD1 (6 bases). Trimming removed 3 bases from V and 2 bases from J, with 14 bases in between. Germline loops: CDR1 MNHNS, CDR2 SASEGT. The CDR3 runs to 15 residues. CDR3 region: CASSDRDKPPYEQYF. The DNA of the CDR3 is TGTGCCAGCAGTGACCGGGACAAACCTCCCTACGAGCAGTACTTC.

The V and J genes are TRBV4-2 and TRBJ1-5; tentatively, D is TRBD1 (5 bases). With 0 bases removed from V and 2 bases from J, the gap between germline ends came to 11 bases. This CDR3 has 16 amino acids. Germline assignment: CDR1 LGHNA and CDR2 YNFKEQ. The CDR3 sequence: CASSQDAQVRNQPQHF. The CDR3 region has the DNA TGTGCCAGCAGCCAAGATGCACAGGTCCGCAATCAGCCCCAGCATTTT.

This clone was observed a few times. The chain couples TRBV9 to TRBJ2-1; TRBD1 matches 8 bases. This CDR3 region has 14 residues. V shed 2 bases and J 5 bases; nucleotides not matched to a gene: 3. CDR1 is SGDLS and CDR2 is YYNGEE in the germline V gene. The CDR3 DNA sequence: TGTGCCAGCAGCGTCCAGGGGGCGAACAATGAGCAGTTCTTC. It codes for CASSVQGANNEQFF.

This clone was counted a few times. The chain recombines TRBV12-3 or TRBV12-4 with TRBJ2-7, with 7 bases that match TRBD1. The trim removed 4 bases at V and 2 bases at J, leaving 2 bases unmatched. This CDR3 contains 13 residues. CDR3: CASSYGQAYEQYF. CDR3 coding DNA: TGTGCCAGCAGTTACGGACAGGCCTACGAGCAGTACTTC.